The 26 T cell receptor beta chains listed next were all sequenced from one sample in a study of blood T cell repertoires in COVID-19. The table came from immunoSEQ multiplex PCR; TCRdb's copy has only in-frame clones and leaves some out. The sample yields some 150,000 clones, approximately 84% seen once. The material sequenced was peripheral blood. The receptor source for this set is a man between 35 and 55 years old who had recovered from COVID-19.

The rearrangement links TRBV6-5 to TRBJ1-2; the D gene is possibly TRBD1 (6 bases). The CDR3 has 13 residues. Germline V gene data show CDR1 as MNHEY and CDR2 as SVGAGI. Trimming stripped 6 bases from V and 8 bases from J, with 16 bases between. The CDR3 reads CASSWGQGGGYTF. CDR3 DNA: TGTGCCAGCAGCTGGGGGCAGGGCGGAGGCTACACCTTC.

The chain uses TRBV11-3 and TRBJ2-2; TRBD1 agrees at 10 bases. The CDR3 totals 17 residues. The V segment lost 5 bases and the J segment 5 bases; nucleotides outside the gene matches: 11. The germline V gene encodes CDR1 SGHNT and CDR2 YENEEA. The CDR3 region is CASSPRDRGLGTGELFF. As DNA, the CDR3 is TGTGCCAGCAGCCCACGGGACAGGGGACTTGGGACCGGGGAGCTGTTTTTT.

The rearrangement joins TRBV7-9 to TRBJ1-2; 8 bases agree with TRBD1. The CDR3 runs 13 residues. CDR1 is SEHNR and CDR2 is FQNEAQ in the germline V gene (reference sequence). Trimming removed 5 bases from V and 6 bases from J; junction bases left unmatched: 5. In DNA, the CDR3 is TGTGCCAGCAGCCTCCCGACAGGGGATGGCTACACCTTC. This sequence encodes CASSLPTGDGYTF.

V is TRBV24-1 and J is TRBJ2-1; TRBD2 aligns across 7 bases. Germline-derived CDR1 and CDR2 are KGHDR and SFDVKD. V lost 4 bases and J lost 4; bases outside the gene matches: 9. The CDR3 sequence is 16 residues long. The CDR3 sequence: CATSDLKGGSYNEQFF. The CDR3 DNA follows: TGTGCCACCAGTGACCTGAAGGGAGGGTCGTACAATGAGCAGTTCTTC.

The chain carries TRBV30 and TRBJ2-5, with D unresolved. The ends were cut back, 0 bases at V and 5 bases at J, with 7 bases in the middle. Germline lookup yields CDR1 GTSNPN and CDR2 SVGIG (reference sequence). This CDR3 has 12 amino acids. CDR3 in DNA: TGTGCCTGGAGTGTAAGCCCGGAGACCCAGTACTTC. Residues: CAWSVSPETQYF.

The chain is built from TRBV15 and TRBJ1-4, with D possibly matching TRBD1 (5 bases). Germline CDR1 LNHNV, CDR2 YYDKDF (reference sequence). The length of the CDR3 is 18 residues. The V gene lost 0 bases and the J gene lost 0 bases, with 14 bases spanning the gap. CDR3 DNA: TGTGCCACCAGCAGAGACGCTGCCGCGGGGGCAACTAATGAAAAACTGTTTTTT. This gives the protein CATSRDAAAGATNEKLFF.

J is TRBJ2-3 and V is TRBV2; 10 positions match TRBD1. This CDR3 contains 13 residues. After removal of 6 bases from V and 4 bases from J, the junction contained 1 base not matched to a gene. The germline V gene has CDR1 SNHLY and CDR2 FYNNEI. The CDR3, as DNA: TGTGCCAGCAGAGGGACAGGGGCAGATACGCAGTATTTT. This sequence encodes CASRGTGADTQYF.

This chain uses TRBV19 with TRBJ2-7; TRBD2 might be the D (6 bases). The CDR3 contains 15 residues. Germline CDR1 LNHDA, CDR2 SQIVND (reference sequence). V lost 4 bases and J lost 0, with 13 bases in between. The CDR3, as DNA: TGTGCCAGTAGTAGTGGCGGGACTTCCTCCTACGAGCAGTACTTC. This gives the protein CASSSGGTSSYEQYF.

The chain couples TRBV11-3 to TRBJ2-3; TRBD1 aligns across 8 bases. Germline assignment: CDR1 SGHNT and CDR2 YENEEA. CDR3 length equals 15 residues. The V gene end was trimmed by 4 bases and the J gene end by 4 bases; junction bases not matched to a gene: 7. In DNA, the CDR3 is TGTGCCAGCAGCTCTGGGTCACAGGGGGCAGATACGCAGTATTTT. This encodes CASSSGSQGADTQYF.

CDR3 sequence (DNA): TGTGCCACCAGTAGCCCCGGGACAGGGGTGGCCGGGGAGCTGTTTTTT. This sequence encodes CATSSPGTGVAGELFF. The chain joins TRBV24-1 to TRBJ2-2, with TRBD1 identical over 10 bases. This CDR3 has 16 amino acids. Germline-derived CDR1 and CDR2 are KGHDR and SFDVKD. Losses at the gene ends were 6 bases for V and 6 bases for J; bases not matched to a gene: 9.

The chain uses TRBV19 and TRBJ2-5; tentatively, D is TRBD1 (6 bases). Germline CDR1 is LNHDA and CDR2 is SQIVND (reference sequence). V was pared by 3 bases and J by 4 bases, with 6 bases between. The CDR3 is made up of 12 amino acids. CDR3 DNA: TGTGCCAGTAGTATGACAGGAGAGACCCAGTACTTC. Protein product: CASSMTGETQYF.

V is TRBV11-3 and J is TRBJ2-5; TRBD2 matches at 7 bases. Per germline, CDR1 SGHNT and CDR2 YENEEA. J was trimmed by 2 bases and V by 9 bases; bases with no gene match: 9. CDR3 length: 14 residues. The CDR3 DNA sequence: TGTGCCAGTTCGGGCGGGGGACTTCAAGAGACCCAGTACTTC. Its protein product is CASSGGGLQETQYF. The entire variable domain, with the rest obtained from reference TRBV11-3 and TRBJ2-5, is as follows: EAGVVQSPRYKIIEKKQPVAFWCNPISGHNTLYWYLQNLGQGPELLIRYENEEAVDDSQLPKDRFSAERLKGVDSTLKIQPAELGDSAVYLCASSGGGLQETQYFGPGTRLLVL.

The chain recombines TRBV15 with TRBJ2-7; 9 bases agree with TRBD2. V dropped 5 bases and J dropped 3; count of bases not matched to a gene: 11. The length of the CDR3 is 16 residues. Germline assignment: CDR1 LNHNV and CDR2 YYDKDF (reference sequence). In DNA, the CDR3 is TGTGCCACCAGCTTCCCCAATGCGCGGGAGGGCTACGAGCAGTACTTC. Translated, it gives CATSFPNAREGYEQYF.

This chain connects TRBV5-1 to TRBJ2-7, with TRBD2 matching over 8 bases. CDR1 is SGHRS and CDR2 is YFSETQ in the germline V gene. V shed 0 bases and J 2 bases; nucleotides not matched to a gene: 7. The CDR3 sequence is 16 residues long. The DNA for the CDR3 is TGCGCCAGCAGCTTGGATGAGCTAGCGGGTCCCTACGAGCAGTACTTC. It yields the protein CASSLDELAGPYEQYF.

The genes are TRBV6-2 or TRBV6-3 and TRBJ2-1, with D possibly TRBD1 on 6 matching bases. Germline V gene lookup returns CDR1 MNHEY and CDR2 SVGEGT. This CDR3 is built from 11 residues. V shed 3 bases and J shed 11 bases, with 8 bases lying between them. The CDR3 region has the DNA TGTGCCAGCAGTTATGACAGGCAGCAGTTCTTC. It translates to CASSYDRQQFF.

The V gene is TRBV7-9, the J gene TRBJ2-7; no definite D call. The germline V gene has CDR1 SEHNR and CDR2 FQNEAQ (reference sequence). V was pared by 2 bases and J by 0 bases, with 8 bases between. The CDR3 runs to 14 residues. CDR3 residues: CASSLTRTSYEQYF. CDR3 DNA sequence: TGTGCCAGCAGCTTAACGCGTACCTCCTACGAGCAGTACTTC. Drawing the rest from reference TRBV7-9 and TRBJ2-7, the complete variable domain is DTGVSQNPRHKITKRGQNVTFRCDPISEHNRLYWYRQTLGQGPEFLTYFQNEAQLEKSRLLSDRFSAERPKGSFSTLEIQRTEQGDSAMYLCASSLTRTSYEQYFGPGTRLTVT.

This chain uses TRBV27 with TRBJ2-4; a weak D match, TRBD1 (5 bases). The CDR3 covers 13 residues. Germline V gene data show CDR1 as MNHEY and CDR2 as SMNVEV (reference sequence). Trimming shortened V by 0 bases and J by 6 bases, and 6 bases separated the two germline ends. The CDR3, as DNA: TGTGCCAGCAGTTTATCCCAGGGAAACATTCAGTACTTC. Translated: CASSLSQGNIQYF.

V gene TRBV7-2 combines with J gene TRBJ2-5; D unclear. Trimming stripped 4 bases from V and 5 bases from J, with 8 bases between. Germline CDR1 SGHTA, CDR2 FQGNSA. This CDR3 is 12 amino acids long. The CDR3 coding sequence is TGTGCCAGCAGCTCCAGTTCGGAGACCCAGTACTTC. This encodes CASSSSSETQYF.

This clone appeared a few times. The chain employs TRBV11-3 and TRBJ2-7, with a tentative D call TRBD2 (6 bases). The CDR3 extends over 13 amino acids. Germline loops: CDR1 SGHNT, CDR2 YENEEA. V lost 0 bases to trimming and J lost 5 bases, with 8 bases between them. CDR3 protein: CASSLEEGHEQYF. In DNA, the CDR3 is TGTGCCAGCAGCTTAGAGGAGGGCCACGAGCAGTACTTC.

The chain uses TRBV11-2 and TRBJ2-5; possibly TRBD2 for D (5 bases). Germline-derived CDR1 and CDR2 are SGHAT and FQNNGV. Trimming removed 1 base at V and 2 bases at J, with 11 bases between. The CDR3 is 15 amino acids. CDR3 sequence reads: CASSLGRAPQETQYF. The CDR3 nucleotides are TGTGCCAGCAGCTTAGGGCGGGCGCCACAAGAGACCCAGTACTTC.

CDR3 protein: CASSEARRETEAFF. The CDR3 DNA reads as TGTGCCAGCAGTGAAGCGCGAAGAGAGACTGAAGCTTTCTTT. V usage is TRBV6-1 and J usage is TRBJ1-1; D uncertain. The germline V gene has CDR1 MNHNS and CDR2 SASEGT. This CDR3 is built from 14 residues. V dropped 0 bases and J dropped 5 bases, with 10 bases sitting between them.

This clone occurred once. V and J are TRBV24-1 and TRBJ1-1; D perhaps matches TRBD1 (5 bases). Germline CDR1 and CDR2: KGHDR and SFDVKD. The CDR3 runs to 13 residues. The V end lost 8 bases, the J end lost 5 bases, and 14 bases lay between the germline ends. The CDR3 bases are TGTGCCACCAACCAGGGAAGGGGAACTGAAGCTTTCTTT. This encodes CATNQGRGTEAFF.

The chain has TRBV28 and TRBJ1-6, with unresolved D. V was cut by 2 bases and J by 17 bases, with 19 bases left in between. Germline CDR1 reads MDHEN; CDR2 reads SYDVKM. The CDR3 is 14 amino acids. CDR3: CASSLRNRDTDIHF. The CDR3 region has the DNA TGTGCCAGCAGTTTACGGAACCGGGATACCGATATCCACTTT. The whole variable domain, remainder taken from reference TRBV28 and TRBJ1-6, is DVKVTQSSRYLVKRTGEKVFLECVQDMDHENMFWYRQDPGLGLRLIYFSYDVKMKEKGDIPEGYSVSREKKERFSLILESASTNQTSMYLCASSLRNRDTDIHFGNGTRLTVT.

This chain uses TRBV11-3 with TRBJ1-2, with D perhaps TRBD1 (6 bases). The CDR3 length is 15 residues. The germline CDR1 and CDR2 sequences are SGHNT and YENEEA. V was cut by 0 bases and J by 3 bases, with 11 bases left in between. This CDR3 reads CASSLDFRGYYGYTF. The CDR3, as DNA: TGTGCCAGCAGCTTAGACTTCAGGGGTTACTATGGCTACACCTTC.

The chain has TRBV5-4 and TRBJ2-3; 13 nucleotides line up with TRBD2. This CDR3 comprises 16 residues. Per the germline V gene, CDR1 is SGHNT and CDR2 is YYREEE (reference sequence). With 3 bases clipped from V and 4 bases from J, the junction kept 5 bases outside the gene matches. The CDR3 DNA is TGTGCCAGCAGCTCGAGACTAGCGGGGGGACCAGATACGCAGTATTTT. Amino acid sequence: CASSSRLAGGPDTQYF.

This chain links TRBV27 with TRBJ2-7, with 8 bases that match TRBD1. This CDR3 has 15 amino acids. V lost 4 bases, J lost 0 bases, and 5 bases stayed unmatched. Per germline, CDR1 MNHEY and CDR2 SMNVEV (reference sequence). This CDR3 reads CASSSRTGSSYEQYF. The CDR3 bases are TGTGCCAGCAGTTCACGGACAGGGAGCTCCTACGAGCAGTACTTC.